Below are 10 T cell receptor beta chains sequenced from a single sample in a study. TRBV12-4/TRBJ1-2 clonotypes were amplified with adaptor-ligated barcode primers. MiXCR, run by TCRdb on the multiplex PCR reads, gives a single entry per CDR3 protein. Here the sample spans approximately 1,100 distinct CDR3 sequences, less than 7.5% being singletons. The specimen sequenced was memory CD4+ T cells sorted from blood. Subset described: memory CD4+ T cells, CD4+CD45RO+CD25-. All receptors derive from a female donor with breast cancer.

This clonotype is classed as medium-sized. The chain joins TRBV12-3 or TRBV12-4 to TRBJ1-2; TRBD1 agrees at 9 bases. With 7 bases clipped from V and 4 bases from J, the junction kept 7 bases outside the gene matches. The length of the CDR3 is 14 residues. The CDR3 region is CASNPGQGGYGYTF. In nucleotides, the CDR3 is TGTGCCAGCAACCCGGGACAGGGCGGCTATGGCTACACCTTC.

The CDR3 sequence: CASSNLDRFNYGYTF. DNA for the CDR3: TGTGCCAGCAGTAATCTGGACAGATTCAACTATGGCTACACCTTC. The chain is built from TRBV12-3 or TRBV12-4 and TRBJ1-2, with D possibly being TRBD1 (6 bases). Trimming took off 5 bases at V and 2 bases at J, with 15 bases between the two ends. The CDR3 consists of 15 residues.

The rearrangement joins TRBV12-3 or TRBV12-4 to TRBJ1-2, with D hard to call. The CDR3 runs 13 residues. Trimming took 5 bases from V and 3 from J, leaving 10 bases between them. In DNA, the CDR3 is TGTGCCAGCAGTCGCGGACGGCACTATGGCTACACCTTC. Its translation: CASSRGRHYGYTF.

This clonotype is judged medium-sized. The chain couples TRBV12-5 to TRBJ1-2, with TRBD1 identical over 9 bases. V trimming: 4 bases; J trimming: 4 bases; junction bases outside the gene matches: 1. Per the germline V gene, CDR1 is LGHNT and CDR2 is FRNRAP. CDR3 size: 13 residues. CDR3 coding DNA: TGTGCTAGTGGTTCGGGACAGGGCTATGGCTACACCTTC. Amino acids: CASGSGQGYGYTF.

This clonotype is medium-sized in the sample. J is TRBJ1-2 and V is TRBV12-3 or TRBV12-4; D is perhaps TRBD1 (6 bases). V was pared by 4 bases and J by 8 bases, with 14 bases between. The CDR3 runs 13 residues. CDR3 region: CASSSGVARGYTF. The CDR3 DNA sequence: TGTGCCAGCAGTTCAGGGGTAGCGCGGGGCTACACCTTC.

By proportion, this clonotype is medium-sized (0.01 to 0.1%). This chain connects TRBV12-3 or TRBV12-4 to TRBJ1-2, with 8 bases aligning to TRBD1. This CDR3 is built from 13 residues. Trimming cost V 5 bases and J 7 bases; bases outside gene matches: 6. The CDR3 is CASSPGQAGGYTF. CDR3 nucleotides: TGTGCCAGCAGTCCGGGACAGGCCGGTGGCTACACCTTC.

This clonotype is judged medium-sized. This chain joins TRBV12-3 or TRBV12-4 and TRBJ1-2; D perhaps matches TRBD1 (5 bases). This CDR3 comprises 16 residues. The ends were cut back, 4 bases at V and 4 bases at J, with 19 bases in the middle. CDR3: CASSSGLRRGGYGYTF. CDR3 in DNA: TGTGCCAGCAGTTCTGGTTTGCGGAGGGGCGGCTATGGCTACACCTTC.

V is TRBV12-3 or TRBV12-4 and J is TRBJ1-2, with D unresolved. CDR3 length: 14 amino acids. Deletions cut 6 bases from V and 4 bases from J, with 15 bases between. Here the CDR3 reads CASSRRAGSYGYTF. In DNA form, the CDR3 reads TGTGCCAGCAGCCGCCGGGCAGGATCCTATGGCTACACCTTC.

This clonotype qualifies as medium-sized. The CDR3 sequence: CASQGYGYTF. In DNA, the CDR3 is TGTGCCAGCCAGGGGTATGGCTACACCTTC. The chain couples TRBV12-3 or TRBV12-4 to TRBJ1-2; D is possibly TRBD1 (6 bases). The CDR3 runs 10 residues. The V end lost 8 bases, the J end lost 5 bases, and 6 bases lay between the germline ends.

This clonotype is labeled medium-sized. The chain recombines TRBV12-3 or TRBV12-4 with TRBJ1-2; 8 nucleotides line up with TRBD1. CDR3 length: 16 amino acids. V dropped 5 bases and J dropped 0; count of bases not matched to a gene: 8. DNA for the CDR3: TGTGCCAGCAGTCCGGGGACAGGCGAATCTAACTATGGCTACACCTTC. The encoded protein is CASSPGTGESNYGYTF.